Each of the 21 T cell receptor beta chains below was sequenced from the same sample in a study of blood T cell repertoires in COVID-19 (dated by TCRdb to the early 2020s). Libraries were prepared through the immunoSEQ multiplex PCR assay. TCRdb's version of the immuneACCESS table is confined to in-frame rearrangements and falls short of the full clone set. An unresolved V gene accounts for under half of the shortfall where checked; the remainder is of unknown origin. Recorded for this sample are 85,000 to 120,000 clones; around 78% of them occurred a single time. 6.2% of the sample belongs to the ten largest clones. Sequencing was performed on peripheral blood. Receptors were obtained from an elderly man with COVID-19, enrolled during active disease.

This chain links TRBV30 with TRBJ2-3; D is uncertain. Germline V gives CDR1 GTSNPN, CDR2 SVGIG (reference sequence). With 2 bases removed from V and 1 base from J, the gap between germline ends came to 10 bases. The CDR3 extends over 14 amino acids. The CDR3 region is CAWSFGLRTDTQYF. In nucleotides, the CDR3 is TGTGCCTGGAGTTTTGGGCTTCGCACAGATACGCAGTATTTT.

The rearrangement uses TRBV4-2 and TRBJ2-7, with 7 positions matching TRBD1. Germline V CDR1 and CDR2: LGHNA, YNFKEQ. V was clipped by 0 bases and J by 3 bases; unmatched bases: 8. The CDR3 is 16 amino acids. The CDR3 loop reads CASSQESLGTDYEQYF. The CDR3 coding sequence is TGTGCCAGCAGCCAAGAATCGCTGGGGACAGACTACGAGCAGTACTTC.

The chain employs TRBV7-8 and TRBJ2-1, with D possibly being TRBD2 (6 bases). This CDR3 comprises 16 residues. CDR1 is SGHVS, CDR2 FQNEAQ, per germline. The V gene lost 0 bases and the J gene lost 1 base, with 10 bases spanning the gap. CDR3 DNA: TGTGCCAGCAGCTTAGCGGTCGGGAGATCCTACAATGAGCAGTTCTTC. The encoded protein is CASSLAVGRSYNEQFF.

Only one count was recorded for this clone. The chain links TRBV19 to TRBJ1-5; D call uncertain. CDR1 is LNHDA, CDR2 SQIVND, per germline (reference sequence). Between the trimmed V and J ends, which lost 1 base and 8 bases, there was a span of 12 bases. This CDR3 has 14 amino acids. CDR3 in amino acids: CASSIGHREKPQHF. The CDR3 nucleotides read TGTGCCAGTAGTATAGGACACCGAGAGAAGCCCCAGCATTTT. The full variable domain, its missing parts supplied by reference TRBV19 and TRBJ1-5, is DGGITQSPKYLFRKEGQNVTLSCEQNLNHDAMYWYRQDPGQGLRLIYYSQIVNDFQKGDIAEGYSVSREKKESFPLTVTSAQKNPTAFYLCASSIGHREKPQHFGDGTRLSIL.

This chain connects TRBV28 to TRBJ1-5; 10 bases are a match to TRBD1. V lost 5 bases and J lost 5; bases outside the gene matches: 3. Per the germline V gene, CDR1 is MDHEN and CDR2 is SYDVKM. This CDR3 has 14 residues. CDR3 DNA sequence: TGTGCCAGCAGTGAGGACAGGGGGGATCAGCCCCAGCATTTT. Translating gives CASSEDRGDQPQHF.

The V gene is TRBV4-1, the J gene TRBJ2-7; 12 bases are a match to TRBD2. The V segment lost 5 bases and the J segment 6 bases; nucleotides outside the gene matches: 5. CDR3 length: 14 residues. Germline V gene sequence: CDR1 MGHRA, CDR2 YSYEKL. DNA for the CDR3: TGCGCCAGCAGCGGACTAGCGGGAACGTCCGAGCAGTACTTC. The encoded protein is CASSGLAGTSEQYF.

The CDR3, as DNA: TGTGCCAGTACCTCCGGGACAGGGCGGTATGGCTACACCTTC. Its protein product is CASTSGTGRYGYTF. V gene TRBV19 combines with J gene TRBJ1-2; 9 nucleotides align to TRBD1. The CDR3 is 14 residues long. V dropped 7 bases and J dropped 5; count of bases not matched to a gene: 8. The germline V gene encodes CDR1 LNHDA and CDR2 SQIVND (reference sequence).

The rearrangement links TRBV5-1 to TRBJ1-6, with a weak D call TRBD1 (5 bases). Germline CDR1 reads SGHRS; CDR2 reads YFSETQ. The CDR3 length is 15 residues. Trimming left V 1 base short and J 5 bases short, with 10 bases between. CDR3 DNA: TGCGCCAGCAGCTTGAAGACAGACGATAATTCACCCCTCCACTTT. As protein: CASSLKTDDNSPLHF.

This clone has only one observation. V and J are TRBV19 and TRBJ2-1, with D unresolved. CDR1 and CDR2 from the germline V gene are LNHDA and SQIVND (reference sequence). The CDR3 loop spans 15 amino acids. Trimming removed 2 bases from V and 4 bases from J, with 12 bases in between. CDR3 region: CASSISATEYNEQFF. DNA of the CDR3: TGTGCCAGTAGTATAAGCGCCACCGAATACAATGAGCAGTTCTTC.

There are a few counts of this clone. The chain combines TRBV7-9 with TRBJ1-1; a weak D match, TRBD1 (6 bases). V dropped 5 bases and J dropped 3 bases, with 19 bases sitting between them. The CDR3 contains 16 residues. CDR1 and CDR2 (germline): SEHNR, FQNEAQ (reference sequence). CDR3 loop: CASSHRDMGWDTEAFF. CDR3 coding DNA: TGTGCCAGCAGCCACCGGGACATGGGATGGGACACTGAAGCTTTCTTT.

The chain combines TRBV12-3 or TRBV12-4 with TRBJ1-4; a weak D match, TRBD1 (5 bases). The CDR3 is 12 residues long. V was shortened by 3 bases and J by 7 bases, with 6 bases between the two germline ends. The CDR3 here is CASSFQGEKLFF. CDR3 DNA: TGTGCCAGCAGTTTTCAGGGTGAAAAACTGTTTTTT.

The chain's CDR3 is CASSLSVSGRTDTQYF. The CDR3, as DNA: TGTGCCAGCAGTTTATCGGTTAGCGGGAGGACAGATACGCAGTATTTT. The V and J genes are TRBV27 and TRBJ2-3; 10 bases are shared with TRBD2. Germline lookup yields CDR1 MNHEY and CDR2 SMNVEV (reference sequence). The CDR3 runs 16 residues. J lost 3 bases, V lost 0 bases, and 3 bases had no gene match.

This clone was picked up a small number of times. The rearrangement uses TRBV12-3 or TRBV12-4 and TRBJ2-3; no clear D. V was cut by 3 bases and J by 5 bases, with 3 bases left in between. The CDR3 totals 11 residues. The CDR3 region is CASSFLDTQYF. The CDR3 DNA reads TGTGCCAGCAGTTTCCTAGATACGCAGTATTTT.

The rearrangement joins TRBV5-1 to TRBJ2-1, with 10 nucleotides matching TRBD2. Germline lookup yields CDR1 SGHRS and CDR2 YFSETQ. V trimming: 1 base; J trimming: 7 bases; junction bases outside the gene matches: 5. This CDR3 has 15 residues. CDR3 amino acids: CASSLTSGIRNEQFF. The DNA for the CDR3 is TGCGCCAGCAGCTTGACTAGCGGGATTCGGAATGAGCAGTTCTTC.

This sequence joins TRBV7-9 and TRBJ1-5; 8 nucleotides line up with TRBD1. V shed 4 bases and J 2 bases; nucleotides not matched to a gene: 4. Germline V CDR1 and CDR2: SEHNR, FQNEAQ (reference sequence). The CDR3 sequence is 15 residues long. The CDR3 protein is CASSSDREGNQPQHF. CDR3 nucleotides: TGTGCCAGCAGCTCGGACAGGGAAGGCAATCAGCCCCAGCATTTT.

The J gene is TRBJ2-7, the V gene TRBV5-1, with 8 nucleotides matching TRBD2. This CDR3 has 15 residues. CDR1 is SGHRS and CDR2 is YFSETQ in the germline V gene. V trimming: 0 bases; J trimming: 5 bases; junction bases outside the gene matches: 7. CDR3 coding DNA: TGCGCCAGCAGCTTGGCCACGGGAGGGCCCCACGAGCAGTACTTC. As protein: CASSLATGGPHEQYF.

This sequence joins TRBV7-3 and TRBJ2-7; 8 bases agree with TRBD1. Germline values: CDR1 SGHTA, CDR2 FQGTGA. This CDR3 contains 15 residues. Trimming removed 6 bases from V and 3 bases from J; junction bases left unmatched: 10. CDR3 protein: CASRTTSGGGYEQYF. The CDR3 nucleotides are TGTGCCAGCAGGACAACCTCAGGGGGCGGCTACGAGCAGTACTTC.

The chain joins TRBV2 to TRBJ2-1; 9 positions match TRBD2. V dropped 3 bases and J dropped 1; count of bases not matched to a gene: 13. The length of the CDR3 is 19 residues. The V gene's germline CDR1 is SNHLY and CDR2 FYNNEI. The CDR3 bases are TGTGCCAGCAGTGACTATGGGGCGGGAGGGCCTCTATCCTACAATGAGCAGTTCTTC. This encodes CASSDYGAGGPLSYNEQFF.

In its sample, this clone was seen once. The chain is built from TRBV4-1 and TRBJ2-1; TRBD1 aligns across 8 bases. CDR3 length: 17 amino acids. Germline-derived CDR1 and CDR2 are MGHRA and YSYEKL. J gave up 8 bases and V 4 bases, and 16 bases lay outside the gene matches. The CDR3 region has the DNA TGCGCCAGCAGCCCCATCGGGCGGACAGGGAAGGGCTATGAGCAGTTCTTC. This gives the protein CASSPIGRTGKGYEQFF.

The V and J genes are TRBV27 and TRBJ2-3, with TRBD2 as a possible D gene (6 bases). Trimming cost V 6 bases and J 6 bases, with 16 bases left between them. Looked up from germline, CDR1 is MNHEY and CDR2 is SMNVEV (reference sequence). The length of the CDR3 is 14 residues. In DNA, the CDR3 is TGTGCCAGCAGCACCATCGCGGGGCCGGATACGCAGTATTTT. Its protein is CASSTIAGPDTQYF.

This sequence joins TRBV6-2 or TRBV6-3 and TRBJ1-5; D is perhaps TRBD1 (5 bases). Looked up from germline, CDR1 is MNHEY and CDR2 is SVGEGT. V lost 2 bases to trimming and J lost 1 base, with 12 bases between them. This CDR3 has 16 residues. The chain's CDR3 is CASSYMGPWSNQPQHF. The CDR3 nucleotides are TGTGCCAGCAGTTACATGGGGCCCTGGAGCAATCAGCCCCAGCATTTT.